This TCR beta chain was captured in a study of tumor-infiltrating lymphocytes in primary liver carcinoma. Broader study findings: Between tumor regions, pairs overlapped more than tumor-adjacent and tumor-blood pairs did.

Extraction of RNA together with DNA used about 17-30 mg of unsorted bulk tissue. Trimming pared 5 bases from V and 0 bases from J, leaving 11 bases between. In germline, CDR1 is SGHAT, CDR2 FQNNGV. CDR3 size: 15 residues. From around 530 ng of total RNA, TCR beta-specific cDNA was reverse-transcribed using a constant-region primer. Employing slightly modified ARM-PCR, three nested multiplex PCR rounds were run, and these gave rise to the TCR beta libraries. Running 9 to 10 cycles apiece, the first two PCR rounds relied on TRBV1-TRBV30 forward primers together with a C-beta reverse primer. One entry per CDR3 protein, called by TCRdb with MiXCR from the multiplex PCR reads. The sample lists 85,000 to 100,000 distinct CDR3 sequences, approximately 72% seen once, with under 30% in the top ten. For this clonotype: Its target is unknown.

The clonotype originates from a man aged 40-49 years with primary liver carcinoma and hepatitis B virus infection. Specimen: tumor-adjacent normal liver tissue. V and J are TRBV11-2 and TRBJ2-1; the D gene is possibly TRBD1 (5 bases). Here the CDR3 reads CASSVNRPSYNEQFF. The CDR3 DNA reads TGTGCCAGCAGCGTTAACAGGCCCTCCTACAATGAGCAGTTCTTC. The whole variable domain, remainder taken from reference TRBV11-2 and TRBJ2-1, is EAGVAQSPRYKIIEKRQSVAFWCNPISGHATLYWYQQILGQGPKLLIQFQNNGVVDDSQLPKDRFSAERLKGVDSTLKIQPAKLEDSAVYLCASSVNRPSYNEQFFGPGTRLTVL.